These T cell receptor beta chains were read from a single sample in a study of blood T cells in healthy people across ages. MiXCR, applied by TCRdb to the 5' RACE reads, yields one record per CDR3 protein. The data show about 560,000 distinct CDR3 sequences, about 27% seen once. This sample was also put to use in a study of T cells of mothers and their children.

The specimen sequenced was blood. The receptors were sampled from a boy under 10 years old in good health. CDR3s include the opening cysteine and the closing phenylalanine or tryptophan. Each record gives: CDR3 DNA, CDR3 protein, clone size, D gene, V gene, J gene. The D gene is left open where the match is weak. Clone size is given for some rows only: seen once, a few or many times, or a class if the clone is expanded.

DNA: TGTGCCAGCAGCCTGGGGGCGCTTGACGGGGAGCTGTTTTTT
CDR3: CASSLGALDGELFF
size: once
D: -
V: TRBV5-5
J: TRBJ2-2

DNA: TGCAGCGCCAGGACTAGCGGGAGTTTGGAGACCCAGTACTTC
CDR3: CSARTSGSLETQYF
size: -
D: TRBD2
V: TRBV29-1
J: TRBJ2-5

DNA: TGTGCCAGCAGGGGTGGGACTAAGGGATATACCCCCTTTTCCTTT
CDR3: CASRGGTKGYTPFSF
size: -
D: TRBD2
V: TRBV6-6
J: TRBJ2-3

DNA: TGCGCCAGCAGCTTGACTACGGGAGAGGGGCTCGAGCAGTACTTC
CDR3: CASSLTTGEGLEQYF
size: -
D: -
V: TRBV5-1
J: TRBJ2-7

DNA: TGTGCCAGCAGTTTCGGCAGGGGGGTTGTACGGAACACTGAAGCTTTCTTT
CDR3: CASSFGRGVVRNTEAFF
size: -
D: TRBD1
V: TRBV27
J: TRBJ1-1

DNA: TGTGCCAGCACCGACGGGACAGGGCCGAATTCACCCCTCCACTTT
CDR3: CASTDGTGPNSPLHF
size: -
D: TRBD1
V: TRBV27
J: TRBJ1-6

DNA: TGTGCCAGCAGCTTCCCCTCCGAGACCCAGTACTTC
CDR3: CASSFPSETQYF
size: -
D: -
V: TRBV11-2
J: TRBJ2-5

DNA: TGTGCCAGCACCAAAGGGGGTGGTGGAGTCTATGGCTACACCTTC
CDR3: CASTKGGGGVYGYTF
size: -
D: -
V: TRBV2
J: TRBJ1-2

DNA: TGCAGTGCTACGAAAACAGGGGACCCGCATCGTGAAAAACTGTTTTTT
CDR3: CSATKTGDPHREKLFF
size: -
D: TRBD1
V: TRBV20-1
J: TRBJ1-4

DNA: TGTGCCAAACGACAGAGAGTCTCTGGAAACACCATATATTTT
CDR3: CAKRQRVSGNTIYF
size: once
D: -
V: TRBV5-5
J: TRBJ1-3

DNA: TGTGCCAGCAGGGCCCTGGGGACTAGCGCAGAGACCCAGTACTTC
CDR3: CASRALGTSAETQYF
size: -
D: TRBD2
V: TRBV2
J: TRBJ2-5

DNA: TGCAGTGCTAGAGGTCCGGTAGGGACCGAAAAACTGTTTTTT
CDR3: CSARGPVGTEKLFF
size: -
D: -
V: TRBV20-1
J: TRBJ1-4

DNA: TGCAGCGTTGCGCAGACAGGGCTAGAAAACATTCAGTACTTC
CDR3: CSVAQTGLENIQYF
size: few
D: TRBD1
V: TRBV29-1
J: TRBJ2-4

DNA: TGTGCCAGCAGTTACCAGCGACAGGGGGGCCCCTACGAGCAGTACTTC
CDR3: CASSYQRQGGPYEQYF
size: once
D: TRBD1
V: TRBV6-2/TRBV6-3
J: TRBJ2-7

DNA: TGTGCCAGCAGCCCGACAAGGGCCTACGAGCAGTACTTC
CDR3: CASSPTRAYEQYF
size: few
D: -
V: TRBV3-1
J: TRBJ2-7

DNA: TGCGCCAGCAGCTTGATAAGAGACAGCTACACCGGGGAGCTGTTTTTT
CDR3: CASSLIRDSYTGELFF
size: few
D: -
V: TRBV5-1
J: TRBJ2-2

DNA: TGCAGTGCAAAATATACAGGGGACACTGAAGCTTTCTTT
CDR3: CSAKYTGDTEAFF
size: -
D: TRBD1
V: TRBV20-1
J: TRBJ1-1

DNA: TGTGCCAGCAGCTTAGGGTCGGCAGGCGATATGAACACTGAAGCTTTCTTT
CDR3: CASSLGSAGDMNTEAFF
size: -
D: -
V: TRBV7-9
J: TRBJ1-1

DNA: TGTGCCACCAGTGATCTCGCAGGTGGTACGCAGTATTTT
CDR3: CATSDLAGGTQYF
size: few
D: -
V: TRBV24-1
J: TRBJ2-3

DNA: TGTGCCAGCAGCATCATCACAGATACGCAGTATTTT
CDR3: CASSIITDTQYF
size: -
D: -
V: TRBV7-2
J: TRBJ2-3

DNA: TGTGCCACCAGCAGAGCCCCGGGACAGAGGAGCAATCAGCCCCAGCATTTT
CDR3: CATSRAPGQRSNQPQHF
size: -
D: TRBD1
V: TRBV15
J: TRBJ1-5

DNA: TGTGCCAGCAGTGAGTGGGGGGAAGGTCTGTACAATGAGCAGTTCTTC
CDR3: CASSEWGEGLYNEQFF
size: few
D: -
V: TRBV2
J: TRBJ2-1

DNA: TGCGCCAGCAGCCCTAAACAGGGGGGCTATGGCTACACCTTC
CDR3: CASSPKQGGYGYTF
size: -
D: TRBD1
V: TRBV4-3
J: TRBJ1-2

DNA: TGCAGTGCTATTGACTTTATCGGGAGCAATCAGCCCCAGCATTTT
CDR3: CSAIDFIGSNQPQHF
size: -
D: -
V: TRBV20-1
J: TRBJ1-5

DNA: TGCGCCAGCAGCCAGAGGGACAGCCTAAACACTGAAGCTTTCTTT
CDR3: CASSQRDSLNTEAFF
size: -
D: TRBD1
V: TRBV4-1
J: TRBJ1-1

DNA: TGCAGCGTTGAAGATACCCAGACCCCTACAGGGGAAGGGACCTATGGCTACACCTTC
CDR3: CSVEDTQTPTGEGTYGYTF
size: few
D: TRBD1
V: TRBV29-1
J: TRBJ1-2